The 29 T cell receptor beta chains below come from one sample, sequenced in a study of T cells after yellow fever vaccination. TCRdb called the 5' RACE reads again in MiXCR, with one record for every CDR3 protein. The sample shows a few hundred thousand distinct CDR3 sequences, 8.7% of them seen only once. The sequencing here drew on PBMCs, taken on the day of the first yellow fever vaccination. The receptor source for this set is a man between 18 and 29 years old who received the YFV17D yellow fever vaccine.

This sequence joins TRBV7-2 and TRBJ2-2, with D tentatively TRBD2 (6 bases). The V end was cut by 0 bases, the J end by 3 bases, with 8 bases between. The CDR3 covers 15 residues. Per germline, CDR1 SGHTA and CDR2 FQGNSA. Here the CDR3 reads CASSLAEGYTGELFF. The CDR3 DNA is TGTGCCAGCAGCTTAGCGGAGGGTTACACCGGGGAGCTGTTTTTT. Filled out from reference TRBV7-2 and TRBJ2-2, the complete variable domain reads GAGVSQSPSNKVTEKGKDVELRCDPISGHTALYWYRQSLGQGLEFLIYFQGNSAPDKSGLPSDRFSAERTGGSVSTLTIQRTQQEDSAVYLCASSLAEGYTGELFFGEGSRLTVL.

The rearrangement uses TRBV18 and TRBJ1-5; 8 bases agree with TRBD1. The CDR3 covers 14 residues. The V gene end was trimmed by 3 bases and the J gene end by 5 bases; junction bases not matched to a gene: 3. The V gene's germline CDR1 is KGHSH and CDR2 LQKENI. Here the CDR3 DNA reads TGTGCCAGCTCACCCCAGGGGGCACATCAGCCCCAGCATTTT. Its translation: CASSPQGAHQPQHF.

This chain uses TRBV20-1 with TRBJ1-4; 8 bases map to TRBD1. V was pared by 1 base and J by 7 bases, with 2 bases of the junction left unmatched. Germline V gene lookup returns CDR1 DFQATT and CDR2 SNEGSKA (reference sequence). CDR3 length: 13 residues. The DNA for the CDR3 is TGCAGTGCTAGAGGGACAGGGAGTGAAAAACTGTTTTTT. Residues: CSARGTGSEKLFF.

This clonotype was found a few times. The rearrangement joins TRBV28 to TRBJ2-1; D gene ambiguous. Per germline, CDR1 MDHEN and CDR2 SYDVKM. This CDR3 spans 12 amino acids. Trimming left V 8 bases short and J 4 bases short, with 9 bases between. The DNA for the CDR3 is TGTGCCAGCGGTGACGGTTACAATGAGCAGTTCTTC. This encodes CASGDGYNEQFF.

This clonotype has ten or more counts. V and J are TRBV25-1 and TRBJ2-7, with a weak D call TRBD1 (6 bases). The germline gives CDR1 MGHDK, CDR2 SYGVNS. V was cut by 8 bases and J by 5 bases, with 19 bases left in between. There are 14 residues in the CDR3. The CDR3 spells CASPGAVFDHEQYF. The DNA for the CDR3 is TGTGCCAGCCCAGGGGCAGTATTCGACCACGAGCAGTACTTC.

Only a few counts were recorded for this clonotype. The chain links TRBV5-4 to TRBJ1-2, with no clear D. This CDR3 has 13 residues. Trimming removed 3 bases from V and 7 bases from J, with 13 bases in between. Germline V CDR1 and CDR2: SGHNT, YYREEE (reference sequence). The CDR3 sequence is CASSWPGWGGYTF. The CDR3 bases are TGTGCCAGCAGCTGGCCCGGGTGGGGTGGCTACACCTTC.

This clonotype was observed at least ten times. The chain recombines TRBV7-9 with TRBJ1-6; D unclear. With 1 base removed from V and 0 bases from J, the gap between germline ends came to 10 bases. Per the germline V gene, CDR1 is SEHNR and CDR2 is FQNEAQ (reference sequence). The CDR3 has 17 residues. CDR3 sequence (DNA): TGTGCCAGCAGCTTAGGAGGCAGGAGCTCCTATAATTCACCCCTCCACTTT. It codes for CASSLGGRSSYNSPLHF.

This clonotype came up a few times. The gene calls are TRBV11-1 and TRBJ2-1; D is uncertain. This CDR3 spans 15 amino acids. Germline loops: CDR1 SGHAT, CDR2 FQDESV (reference sequence). Trimming pared 1 base from V and 2 bases from J, leaving 9 bases between. The CDR3 sequence is CASSLVPATYNEQFF. In nucleotides, the CDR3 is TGTGCCAGCAGCTTAGTGCCGGCAACCTACAATGAGCAGTTCTTC.

This clonotype has only a few counts. CDR3 bases: TGCAGTGCTAGAGATCGAATGAGGGGGGGAGTCGACACCGGGGAGCTGTTTTTT. Its translation: CSARDRMRGGVDTGELFF. The chain is built from TRBV20-1 and TRBJ2-2, with D possibly TRBD2 on 7 matching bases. Germline CDR1 DFQATT, CDR2 SNEGSKA (reference sequence). The CDR3 is made up of 18 amino acids. V lost 0 bases and J 3 bases, leaving 20 bases between the germline ends.

In this sample, this clonotype turned up a few times. The chain's CDR3 is CASSHRGAEAFF. Here the CDR3 DNA reads TGCGCCAGCAGCCACAGGGGCGCTGAAGCTTTCTTT. The chain joins TRBV5-1 to TRBJ1-1; TRBD1 matches 7 bases. CDR3 length: 12 amino acids. With 4 bases clipped from V and 6 bases from J, the junction kept 3 bases outside the gene matches. Germline assignment: CDR1 SGHRS and CDR2 YFSETQ.

The genes are TRBV5-1 and TRBJ1-2; TRBD1 is a possible D gene (6 bases). The ends were cut back, 0 bases at V and 5 bases at J, with 11 bases in the middle. This CDR3 is 14 amino acids long. Germline assignment: CDR1 SGHRS and CDR2 YFSETQ. CDR3 nucleotides: TGCGCCAGCAGCTTGGCGACAGGCACATATGGCTACACCTTC. Amino acids: CASSLATGTYGYTF. Filled out from reference TRBV5-1 and TRBJ1-2, the complete variable domain reads KAGVTQTPRYLIKTRGQQVTLSCSPISGHRSVSWYQQTPGQGLQFLFEYFSETQRNKGNFPGRFSGRQFSNSRSEMNVSTLELGDSALYLCASSLATGTYGYTFGSGTRLTVV.

This clonotype was detected a few times. This chain uses TRBV5-1 with TRBJ1-3; D unresolved. Between the trimmed V and J ends, which lost 0 bases and 4 bases, there was a span of 8 bases. The CDR3 loop spans 14 amino acids. The germline V gene has CDR1 SGHRS and CDR2 YFSETQ. The CDR3: CASSLDVRGNTIYF. The CDR3 region has the DNA TGCGCCAGCAGCTTGGATGTTCGGGGAAACACCATATATTTT.

The J gene is TRBJ1-3, the V gene TRBV9, with 9 bases that match TRBD1. V was pared by 3 bases and J by 15 bases, with 13 bases of the junction left unmatched. Germline CDR1 and CDR2: SGDLS and YYNGEE. This CDR3 has 14 amino acids. This chain's CDR3 is CASSALDRGDAEYF. CDR3 DNA: TGTGCCAGCAGCGCCTTGGACAGGGGAGATGCGGAATATTTT.

This clonotype has more than one count but fewer than ten. The genes are TRBV27 and TRBJ1-6, with D perhaps matching TRBD1 (6 bases). CDR3 size: 15 residues. V lost 5 bases, J lost 6 bases, and 14 bases lay in between. In germline, CDR1 is MNHEY, CDR2 SMNVEV (reference sequence). DNA for the CDR3: TGTGCCAGCAGTCGACAGGCTACTGCTAATTCACCCCTCCACTTT. It translates to CASSRQATANSPLHF.

This clonotype was seen more than once but under ten times. The V and J genes are TRBV6-1 and TRBJ1-2; no clear D gene. Germline loops: CDR1 MNHNS, CDR2 SASEGT. Trimming left V 6 bases short and J 0 bases short, with 17 bases between. The CDR3 runs to 16 residues. CDR3 protein: CASSFYRADPNYGYTF. As DNA, the CDR3 is TGTGCCAGCAGCTTTTATCGGGCAGATCCTAACTATGGCTACACCTTC.

Details on this clonotype: One end of the junction fails to match germline, which may point to a read error. The chain couples TRBV29-1 to TRBJ2-1, with 12 nucleotides matching TRBD2. The CDR3 spans 11 residues. From germline, CDR1 is SQVTM and CDR2 ANQGSEA. DNA for the CDR3: TGCAGCGTTGGAACCCTAGCGGGGGGGCCATTC. Amino acid sequence: CSVGTLAGGPF.

This clonotype was counted between two and nine times. V is TRBV4-3 and J is TRBJ2-7; 8 bases agree with TRBD1. This CDR3 is built from 15 residues. The V segment lost 4 bases and the J segment 6 bases; nucleotides outside the gene matches: 11. Germline lookup yields CDR1 LGHNA and CDR2 YSLEER. The DNA for the CDR3 is TGCGCCAGCAGCCCCCAGCCCTCACAGGGGGGCGAGCAGTACTTC. It encodes CASSPQPSQGGEQYF.

DNA of the CDR3: TGCAGTGCGAGGACTAGCGGGGCCCCCTACGAGCAGTACGTC. Translated: CSARTSGAPYEQYV. J is TRBJ2-7 and V is TRBV20-1; TRBD2 agrees at 12 bases. CDR1 and CDR2 from the germline V gene are DFQATT and SNEGSKA (reference sequence). The length of the CDR3 is 14 residues. The J segment lost 2 bases and the V segment lost 6 bases, leaving 5 bases of the junction unmatched.

This chain connects TRBV19 to TRBJ1-6, with 7 nucleotides matching TRBD1. In germline, CDR1 is LNHDA, CDR2 SQIVND (reference sequence). The length of the CDR3 is 15 residues. With 7 bases clipped from V and 5 bases from J, the junction kept 8 bases outside the gene matches. The CDR3 nucleotides read TGTGCCAGTACCAAGACAGGGATTGATAATTCACCCCTCCACTTT. Protein sequence: CASTKTGIDNSPLHF.

In this sample, this clonotype turned up many times. The chain carries TRBV3-1 and TRBJ1-1, with D perhaps TRBD1 (6 bases). The V gene's germline CDR1 is LGHDT and CDR2 YNNKEL (reference sequence). This CDR3 spans 12 amino acids. Trimming left V 10 bases short and J 2 bases short, with 11 bases between. CDR3: CATTQGNTEAFF. CDR3 DNA sequence: TGTGCCACAACACAGGGAAACACTGAAGCTTTCTTT.

This clonotype has more than one count but fewer than ten. The chain combines TRBV20-1 with TRBJ2-2; D gene unclear. The CDR3 has 16 amino acids. V lost 2 bases and J lost 1, with 14 bases in between. From germline, CDR1 is DFQATT and CDR2 SNEGSKA (reference sequence). CDR3 residues: CSARIGPTGNTGELFF. In DNA, the CDR3 is TGCAGTGCTAGAATTGGCCCCACGGGGAACACCGGGGAGCTGTTTTTT.

CDR3 region: CATSDTPGHYNEQFF. The CDR3 DNA reads TGTGCCACCAGTGACACACCTGGACATTACAATGAGCAGTTCTTC. V is TRBV24-1 and J is TRBJ2-1, with D possibly TRBD1 on 5 matching bases. Trimming took off 4 bases at V and 4 bases at J, with 13 bases between the two ends. The germline gives CDR1 KGHDR, CDR2 SFDVKD. The CDR3 is 15 residues long.

In its sample, this clonotype was seen a few times. J is TRBJ1-2 and V is TRBV5-6; no clear D gene. The ends were cut back, 3 bases at V and 5 bases at J, with 17 bases in the middle. Per germline, CDR1 SGHDT and CDR2 YYEEEE. The length of the CDR3 is 15 residues. The chain's CDR3 is CASSSKVRLGYGYTF. CDR3 in DNA: TGTGCCAGCAGCTCTAAAGTCCGTCTGGGTTATGGCTACACCTTC.

This clonotype was counted ten times or more. The J gene is TRBJ2-1, the V gene TRBV27; D possibly corresponds to TRBD1 (7 bases). V shed 3 bases and J shed 15 bases, with 21 bases lying between them. This CDR3 spans 14 amino acids. Germline lookup yields CDR1 MNHEY and CDR2 SMNVEV (reference sequence). The CDR3 DNA follows: TGTGCCAGCAGTTTGGGCCCGGCTTTCAGGGGGGTGTTCTTC. This encodes CASSLGPAFRGVFF.

The chain carries TRBV12-3 or TRBV12-4 and TRBJ1-4, with D perhaps TRBD1 (5 bases). The ends were cut back, 6 bases at V and 6 bases at J, with 20 bases in the middle. The CDR3 runs 16 residues. The CDR3 DNA reads as TGTGCCAGCAGCCGACTCGGGGACCCCCCTCATGAAAAACTGTTTTTT. It translates to CASSRLGDPPHEKLFF.

The genes are TRBV7-2 and TRBJ2-3; 9 positions match TRBD1. There are 16 residues in the CDR3. Germline loops: CDR1 SGHTA, CDR2 FQGNSA. With V trimmed by 5 bases and J by 5 bases, 11 bases remained unmatched. The CDR3 reads CASSPWGQGGGDTQYF. In nucleotides, the CDR3 is TGTGCCAGCAGCCCATGGGGACAGGGAGGGGGAGATACGCAGTATTTT.

This chain uses TRBV12-3 or TRBV12-4 with TRBJ1-1; the match to TRBD1 covers 8 bases. CDR3 size: 14 residues. With V trimmed by 6 bases and J by 6 bases, 9 bases remained unmatched. CDR3 protein: CASSLFTGGPEAFF. The DNA of the CDR3 is TGTGCCAGCAGCTTGTTTACAGGGGGACCTGAAGCTTTCTTT.

The chain combines TRBV6-2 or TRBV6-3 with TRBJ2-1; TRBD2 matches 7 bases. V lost 8 bases and J lost 3; bases outside the gene matches: 4. The CDR3 contains 13 residues. The germline CDR1 and CDR2 sequences are MNHEY and SVGEGT. The CDR3 region is CASSGLIYNEQFF. DNA for the CDR3: TGTGCCAGCTCGGGACTAATCTACAATGAGCAGTTCTTC.

This clonotype appeared many times. The genes are TRBV5-1 and TRBJ2-1; 9 nucleotides line up with TRBD2. Trimming at V came to 2 bases and at J to 5 bases, leaving 2 bases not matched to a gene. Germline CDR1 is SGHRS and CDR2 is YFSETQ. The CDR3 has 14 amino acids. CDR3 bases: TGCGCCAGCAGCTTCTTAGCGGGAGACAATGAGCAGTTCTTC. Amino acid sequence: CASSFLAGDNEQFF.